This T cell receptor (beta chain) was found in a study of cytomegalovirus exposure and HLA in healthy donors. Study conclusions and caveats: In vitro, three CMV-associated chains proved specific for CMV antigens.

This clone was detected once. The antigen remains undetermined. V trimming: 5 bases; J trimming: 2 bases; junction bases outside the gene matches: 7. The germline CDR1 and CDR2 sequences are SGHTA and FQGTGA. The CDR3 covers 15 residues. Produced via immunoSEQ multiplex PCR; TCRdb's table is partial and in-frame only. The sample has under 300,000 clones; around 86% are singletons. The clonotype comes from a woman in her late teens or twenties in good health and CMV-seronegative. Sample: PBMCs. The V and J genes are TRBV7-3 and TRBJ2-5, with 8 positions matching TRBD2. CDR3 protein: CASSPSGGQQETQYF. The CDR3 DNA follows: TGTGCCAGCAGCCCCTCGGGAGGGCAACAAGAGACCCAGTACTTC.